The present T cell receptor beta chain was sequenced within a study of shared clonotypes between healthy human individuals. Selected positively for CCR7 and CD45RO-negative, naive CD8 cells excluded terminally differentiated effector memory CD45RA+ cells. Sequencing used immunoSEQ multiplex PCR; TCRdb keeps in-frame clones, though not all of them. The table records fewer than 700,000 clones, roughly 96% of them present only once. V gave up 9 bases and J gave up 8 bases; unmatched junction bases: 9. The CDR3 is 13 amino acids. CDR1 is SGHTA, CDR2 FQGNSA, per germline. V is TRBV7-2 and J is TRBJ2-2, with TRBD2 matching over 7 bases. The receptor comes from a woman in her 30s in good health. The sample consisted of naive CD8+ T cells sorted from blood. The CDR3 DNA sequence: TGTGCCAGGGGAGGGGAGGGCCTGGGGGAGCTGTTTTTT. Translating it yields CARGGEGLGELFF.